This T cell receptor beta chain appears in the sequencing data of a study of PD-L1 blockade in urothelial cancer. CDR3 length equals 14 residues. V lost 3 bases to trimming and J lost 7 bases, with 10 bases between them. Germline CDR1 LNHDA, CDR2 SQIVND (reference sequence). Time point of the sample: peripheral blood 6 weeks after treatment start. Each patient gave between 1 and 8 samples, pretreatment and on-treatment. Added to each PCR by spiking were synthetic TCR analog templates. The table came from immunoSEQ multiplex PCR; TCRdb's copy has only in-frame clones and leaves some out. Among roughly 100,000 clones listed, approximately 87% were seen once.

V usage is TRBV19 and J usage is TRBJ1-6; the D gene is possibly TRBD1 (5 bases). The source of this sequence is a man between 65 and 85 years old with urothelial cancer. Sequenced here: PBMCs, sampled around atezolizumab (anti-PD-L1) treatment. The CDR3 sequence: CASSMVRGNSPLHF. In nucleotides, the CDR3 is TGTGCCAGTAGTATGGTAAGGGGAAATTCACCCCTCCACTTT.